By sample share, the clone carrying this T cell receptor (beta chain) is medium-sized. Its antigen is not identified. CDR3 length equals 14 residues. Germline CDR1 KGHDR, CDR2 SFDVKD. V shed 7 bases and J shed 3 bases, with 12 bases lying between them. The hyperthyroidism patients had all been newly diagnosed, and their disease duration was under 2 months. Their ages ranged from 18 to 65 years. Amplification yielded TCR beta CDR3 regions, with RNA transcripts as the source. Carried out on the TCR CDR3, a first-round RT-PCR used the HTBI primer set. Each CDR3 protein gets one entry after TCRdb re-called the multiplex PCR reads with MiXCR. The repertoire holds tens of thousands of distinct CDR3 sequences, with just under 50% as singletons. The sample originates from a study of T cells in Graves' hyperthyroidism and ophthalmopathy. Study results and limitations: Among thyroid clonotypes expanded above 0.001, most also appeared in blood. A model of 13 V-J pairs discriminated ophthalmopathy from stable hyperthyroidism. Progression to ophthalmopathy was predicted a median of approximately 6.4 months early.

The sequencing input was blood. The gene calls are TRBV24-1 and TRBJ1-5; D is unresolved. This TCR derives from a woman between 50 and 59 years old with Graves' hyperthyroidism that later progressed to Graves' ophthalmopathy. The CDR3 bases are TGTGCCACCAGCCGTGGACGTAACAATCAGCCCCAGCATTTT. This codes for CATSRGRNNQPQHF.